Listed here are 14 T cell receptor beta chains from one sample, sequenced in a study of read filtering for tumor transcriptome and immune sequencing (TCRdb year 2020). Reads for this sample came from an Illumina HiSeq 4000. Starting from around 400 ng RNA, TCR libraries were constructed with the Immunoverse kit using molecular barcoded adaptors that cover the alpha/delta and beta/gamma chains. TCRdb reran the public reads through fastp at Q25 and MiXCR, keeping productive beta chains. Rows are unified per CDR3 protein, each entry keeping the most common DNA and genes. The sample yields tens of thousands of distinct CDR3 sequences; roughly 21% were counted once. More than 9.5% of the sample rests with the top ten. The sequenced sample consisted of a population of CD138-negative cells sorted from bone marrow. The cell subset or site label of this sample denotes: bone marrow mononuclear cells depleted of CD138+ plasma/myeloma cells by negative magnetic selection. Receptors were obtained from a donor older than 35 with multiple myeloma.

This clonotype was found many times. The V call is TRBV5-5, the J call TRBJ2-7; D gene unclear. This CDR3 contains 14 residues. Germline lookup yields CDR1 SGHKS and CDR2 YYEKEE (reference sequence). V shed 4 bases and J shed 3 bases, with 14 bases lying between them. The CDR3 nucleotides read TGTGCCAGCAGCCTGGGTGGTGAGGTCTACGAGCAGTACTTC. It translates to CASSLGGEVYEQYF.

At least ten counts were recorded for this clonotype. This chain joins TRBV11-2 and TRBJ2-3, with a weak D call TRBD2 (8 bases). Between the trimmed V and J ends, which lost 5 bases and 6 bases, there was a span of 21 bases. The CDR3 spans 16 residues. Germline V gene data show CDR1 as SGHAT and CDR2 as FQNNGV. In DNA, the CDR3 is TGTGCCAGCAGCCTCCGGCCGGGACAGCGGGGGGATACGCAGTATTTT. Its protein product is CASSLRPGQRGDTQYF.

Points on this clonotype: A much larger clone differs from this one at a single base, so this may be a read error. The DNA for the CDR3 is TGCAGTGCCGCCGGACGGGGTTACGAGCAGTACTTC. Translated, it gives CSAAGRGYEQYF. The rearrangement joins TRBV20-1 to TRBJ2-7; TRBD2 might be the D (5 bases). Germline CDR1 and CDR2: DFQATT and SNEGSKA (reference sequence). V was pared by 6 bases and J by 4 bases, with 13 bases between. This CDR3 has 12 amino acids.

This clonotype occurred many times. The chain uses TRBV28 and TRBJ2-3, with 8 positions matching TRBD2. The V gene's germline CDR1 is MDHEN and CDR2 SYDVKM. The V gene end was trimmed by 4 bases and the J gene end by 6 bases; junction bases not matched to a gene: 12. The length of the CDR3 is 16 residues. CDR3 sequence (DNA): TGTGCCAGCAGTTCCTCGGGGGGGAGGGGAGCGGATACGCAGTATTTT. Translation gives CASSSSGGRGADTQYF.

Notes on this clonotype: A far larger clone is one base from this, pointing to a likely read error. The V call is TRBV28, the J call TRBJ2-1, with a tentative D call TRBD1 (6 bases). The CDR3 consists of 13 residues. Germline V lookup: CDR1 MDHEN, CDR2 SYDVKM. The germline V and J ends were trimmed by 7 bases and 10 bases, with 17 bases remaining between them. The CDR3 region is CASIRPNREEQFF. The CDR3 DNA follows: TGTGCCAGCATTCGCCCCAACAGGGAGGAGCAGTTCTTC. The whole variable domain, remainder taken from reference TRBV28 and TRBJ2-1, is DVKVTQSSRYLVKRTGEKVFLECVQDMDHENMFWYRQDPGLGLRLIYFSYDVKMKEKGDIPEGYSVSREKKERFSLILESASTNQTSMYLCASIRPNREEQFFGPGTRLTVL.

On this clonotype itself: At one boundary the junction diverges from the germline segment, which might be a read error. This rearrangement joins TRBV28 to TRBJ2-1, with D unclear. CDR3 size: 15 residues. CDR1 MDHEN and CDR2 SYDVKM come from the germline V gene. The CDR3 spells CASALSVALYNAQFF. The CDR3 DNA is TGTGCCAGCGCCCTAAGCGTGGCGCTATACAATGCGCAGTTCTTC.

The sample holds one count of this clonotype. The CDR3 loop reads CASSWDSRNTEAFF. Here the CDR3 DNA reads TGCGCCAGCAGCTGGGACAGCAGAAACACTGAAGCTTTCTTT. The genes are TRBV5-1 and TRBJ1-1; 7 nucleotides align to TRBD1. From germline, CDR1 is SGHRS and CDR2 YFSETQ. V was clipped by 3 bases and J by 2 bases; unmatched bases: 4. This CDR3 spans 14 amino acids.

The chain couples TRBV20-1 to TRBJ2-2; TRBD1 is a possible D gene (5 bases). Germline V gene sequence: CDR1 DFQATT, CDR2 SNEGSKA (reference sequence). The V end was cut by 0 bases, the J end by 3 bases, with 14 bases between. This CDR3 region has 16 residues. The CDR3 DNA follows: TGCAGTGCTAGAGAGAAGGGGAACACTCACACCGGGGAGCTGTTTTTT. Amino acid sequence: CSAREKGNTHTGELFF.

The rearrangement links TRBV18 to TRBJ2-3; TRBD2 might be the D (5 bases). Trimming cost V 3 bases and J 6 bases, with 10 bases left between them. Germline CDR1 KGHSH, CDR2 LQKENI. The CDR3 is 13 residues long. The DNA of the CDR3 is TGTGCCAGCTCACCGCTCCCGGGGGATACGCAGTATTTT. It specifies CASSPLPGDTQYF.

This chain connects TRBV6-1 to TRBJ1-3, with D maybe TRBD1 (5 bases). CDR1 and CDR2 (germline): MNHNS, SASEGT. V lost 2 bases, J lost 8 bases, and 16 bases lay in between. This CDR3 contains 15 residues. CDR3 protein: CASSETGTGGHTIYF. Written as DNA, the CDR3 is TGTGCCAGCAGTGAAACAGGCACCGGCGGGCACACCATATATTTT.

The V and J genes are TRBV7-2 and TRBJ2-7; D is undetermined. The CDR3 consists of 14 residues. Germline values: CDR1 SGHTA, CDR2 FQGNSA. The ends were cut back, 2 bases at V and 0 bases at J, with 8 bases in the middle. This chain's CDR3 is CASSLTRSSYEQYF. The CDR3 DNA follows: TGTGCCAGCAGCTTAACTCGAAGCTCCTACGAGCAGTACTTC.

This clonotype was detected ten times or more. V and J are TRBV29-1 and TRBJ1-4; the D is unclear. This CDR3 spans 13 amino acids. Germline V lookup: CDR1 SQVTM, CDR2 ANQGSEA. V gave up 5 bases and J gave up 0 bases, with 7 bases separating them. This CDR3 is CSVIWATNEKLFF. The CDR3 nucleotides read TGCAGCGTTATCTGGGCAACTAATGAAAAACTGTTTTTT.

This clonotype was seen repeatedly, ten times or more. The V and J genes are TRBV28 and TRBJ1-5; D is perhaps TRBD1 (6 bases). Germline CDR1 MDHEN, CDR2 SYDVKM. V lost 8 bases, J lost 7 bases, and 21 bases lay in between. This CDR3 comprises 15 residues. The CDR3 coding sequence is TGTGCCAGCCGCTACTCCCGGGGGCAGGGGCAGCCCCAGCATTTT. As protein: CASRYSRGQGQPQHF. The entire variable domain, with the rest obtained from reference TRBV28 and TRBJ1-5, is as follows: DVKVTQSSRYLVKRTGEKVFLECVQDMDHENMFWYRQDPGLGLRLIYFSYDVKMKEKGDIPEGYSVSREKKERFSLILESASTNQTSMYLCASRYSRGQGQPQHFGDGTRLSIL.

This sequence joins TRBV20-1 and TRBJ2-5, with 15 bases matching TRBD2. Per the germline V gene, CDR1 is DFQATT and CDR2 is SNEGSKA (reference sequence). V shed 5 bases and J 4 bases; nucleotides not matched to a gene: 5. There are 15 residues in the CDR3. The CDR3: CSASWTSGGGETQYF. In DNA form, the CDR3 reads TGCAGTGCTTCCTGGACTAGCGGGGGGGGAGAGACCCAGTACTTC.